This is a list of T cell receptor beta chains from one sample in a study of human T cells and chemical hapten exposure. TCRdb independently ran MiXCR on the RACE reads; one entry per CDR3 protein. The sample holds more than 300,000 distinct CDR3 sequences, roughly 5.3% seen once. The specimen comprised whole blood, sampled in connection with sensitization to the hapten diphenylcyclopropenone (DPC). Receptors were obtained from a woman in her forties or fifties with alopecia areata. Some clones in this sample may be carry-over from other donors' samples. The CDR3 runs from the conserved cysteine through the conserved F or W. A D gene is named only where the DNA matches it firmly. Rows give clone size only sometimes, using once, few, many, or a class for an expanded clone.

clone size | J gene | V gene | D gene | CDR3 protein | CDR3 DNA
. | TRBJ2-7 | TRBV12-5 | . | CASGFSTGTQEQYF | TGTGCTAGTGGTTTTTCTACAGGAACTCAGGAGCAGTACTTC
few | TRBJ1-3 | TRBV6-6 | . | CASSYSKGSGNTIYF | TGTGCCAGCAGTTACTCGAAGGGCTCTGGAAACACCATATATTTT
. | TRBJ1-6 | TRBV25-1 | . | CASRVAGDSPLHF | TGTGCCAGCAGGGTGGCAGGGGATTCACCCCTCCACTTT
many | TRBJ2-7 | TRBV28 | . | CASNPPGSTRGEQYF | TGTGCCAGCAACCCTCCCGGCTCGACTAGGGGAGAGCAGTACTTC
many | TRBJ1-2 | TRBV5-1 | . | CASSLSPSSGYGYTF | TGCGCCAGCAGCTTGTCTCCATCGAGCGGCTATGGCTACACCTTC
many | TRBJ2-2 | TRBV6-6 | . | CASRSERAGELFF | TGTGCCAGCAGGAGTGAAAGGGCCGGGGAGCTGTTTTTT
. | TRBJ1-5 | TRBV7-2 | . | CASSFNHGVGNQPQHF | TGTGCCAGCAGCTTCAATCATGGAGTGGGCAATCAGCCCCAGCATTTT
. | TRBJ2-1 | TRBV3-1 | . | CASSPAVGGVNEQFF | TGTGCCAGCAGCCCCGCGGTTGGAGGGGTGAATGAGCAGTTCTTC
many | TRBJ2-6 | TRBV4-3 | TRBD1 | CASSQDGQALVLTF | TGCGCCAGCAGCCAAGATGGACAGGCTCTCGTCCTGACTTTC
many | TRBJ2-4 | TRBV6-2/TRBV6-3 | TRBD2 | CASGTSGNIQYF | TGTGCCAGTGGGACTAGCGGAAACATTCAGTACTTC
few | TRBJ2-3 | TRBV5-1 | TRBD2 | CASSSLAGDTDTQYF | TGCGCCAGCAGCTCGTTAGCGGGGGACACAGATACGCAGTATTTT
. | TRBJ2-7 | TRBV5-1 | TRBD1 | CASSPRDRVFSYEQYF | TGCGCCAGCAGCCCCCGGGACAGGGTTTTCTCCTACGAGCAGTACTTC
few | TRBJ1-5 | TRBV9 | . | CASSDGGNQPQHF | TGTGCCAGCAGCGATGGGGGCAATCAGCCCCAGCATTTT
. | TRBJ1-1 | TRBV6-1 | TRBD1 | CASRDPTGPNTEAFF | TGTGCCAGCAGGGACCCGACAGGGCCGAACACTGAAGCTTTCTTT
few | TRBJ1-5 | TRBV6-2/TRBV6-3 | . | CASTLRASNQPQHF | TGTGCCAGCACTCTCAGGGCAAGCAATCAGCCCCAGCATTTT